This T cell receptor (beta chain) was retrieved from a study of T cells in Graves' hyperthyroidism and ophthalmopathy. Germline V gene data show CDR1 as SNHLY and CDR2 as FYNNEI. V was cut by 6 bases and J by 8 bases, with 20 bases left in between. CDR3 length: 15 amino acids. Researchers amplified the TCR beta CDR3 regions from RNA transcripts. Researchers ran a first-round RT-PCR on the TCR CDR3 using the HTBI primer set. TCRdb reprocessed the multiplex PCR reads with MiXCR, giving one entry per CDR3 protein. The table has about 290,000 distinct CDR3 sequences, about an eighth seen once. What was sequenced was blood. J is TRBJ2-1 and V is TRBV2; D unclear. This sequence was found in a woman between 40 and 50 years old with Graves' hyperthyroidism. The CDR3 nucleotides read TGTGCCAGCAGCCCGCTGCCAAGCCCTCTGGATGAGCAGTTCTTC. This gives the protein CASSPLPSPLDEQFF.